Included here is one T cell receptor beta chain sequence, with context. The target antigen is unknown. This entry is derived from a study of T cells in localized non-small cell lung cancer. V dropped 0 bases and J dropped 5 bases, with 19 bases sitting between them. Looked up from germline, CDR1 is LNHDA and CDR2 is SQIVND (reference sequence). The CDR3 consists of 17 residues. The method was immunoSEQ multiplex PCR; TCRdb's version includes in-frame clones alone and lacks a portion of them. This repertoire shows about 3,300 clones, around 30% found once; its top ten account for 11% to 15%. Study conclusions and caveats: Adjacent lung tissue had a median approximately 57 of the top 100 clones found in the tumor. Tumor samples were not multi-region, leaving intratumor heterogeneity unexcluded. Longer overall survival was seen with higher T cell density measured in blood. Compared with tumor, uninvolved adjacent lung displayed greater T cell clonality, ranking highest overall.

The receptor was isolated from a male donor at least 60 years old with stage I lung adenocarcinoma. The rearrangement joins TRBV19 to TRBJ1-2; tentative D call: TRBD1 (6 bases). The sequencing used lung tumor tissue, collected before any cancer treatment. The CDR3 DNA sequence: TGTGCCAGTAGTATAGATCTTCAGACAGGTAGAAGGTATGGCTACACCTTC. Translating gives CASSIDLQTGRRYGYTF.